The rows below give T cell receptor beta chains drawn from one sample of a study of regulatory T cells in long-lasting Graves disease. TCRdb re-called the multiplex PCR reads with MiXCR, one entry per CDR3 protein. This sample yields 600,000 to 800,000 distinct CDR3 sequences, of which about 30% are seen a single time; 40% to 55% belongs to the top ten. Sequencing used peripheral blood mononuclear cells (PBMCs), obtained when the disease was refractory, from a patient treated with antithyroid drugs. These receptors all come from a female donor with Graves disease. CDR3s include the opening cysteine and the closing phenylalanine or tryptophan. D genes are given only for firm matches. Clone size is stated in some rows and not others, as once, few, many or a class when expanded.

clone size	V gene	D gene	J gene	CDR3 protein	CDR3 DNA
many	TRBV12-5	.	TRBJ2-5	CASGLVRGETQYF	TGTGCTAGTGGTTTGGTACGGGGAGAGACCCAGTACTTC
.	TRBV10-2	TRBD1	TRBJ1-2	CASSVPGQDYGYTF	TGCGCCAGCAGTGTCCCGGGACAGGACTATGGCTACACCTTC
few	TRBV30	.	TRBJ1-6	CALKTVNSPLHF	TGTGCCTTAAAGACTGTTAATTCACCCCTCCACTTT
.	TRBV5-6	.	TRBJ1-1	CASSLRVRAEAFF	TGTGCCAGCAGCTTGCGGGTACGCGCTGAAGCTTTCTTT
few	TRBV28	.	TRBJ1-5	CAGSERNQPQHF	TGTGCCGGCTCGGAGCGTAATCAGCCCCAGCATTTT
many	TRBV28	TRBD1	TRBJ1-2	CASSLTGDGYTF	TGTGCCAGCAGTCTGACAGGGGATGGCTACACCTTC
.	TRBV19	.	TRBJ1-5	CASSMRYTGTGPRHSNQPQHF	TGTGCCAGTAGTATGCGATATACCGGAACAGGACCGCGACATAGCAATCAGCCCCAGCATTTT
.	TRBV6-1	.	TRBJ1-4	CASRLRTNEKLFF	TGTGCCAGCAGGCTGAGGACTAATGAAAAACTGTTTTTT
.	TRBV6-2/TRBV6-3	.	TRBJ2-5	CASSAPPVGWETQYF	TGTGCCAGCAGTGCTCCGCCAGTGGGCTGGGAGACCCAGTACTTC
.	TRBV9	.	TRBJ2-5	CASSVGPAEQETQYF	TGTGCCAGCAGCGTAGGTCCAGCCGAACAAGAGACCCAGTACTTC
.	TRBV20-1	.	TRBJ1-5	CSARDKPGPGYNSNQPQHF	TGCAGTGCTAGAGATAAACCGGGACCGGGATACAATAGCAATCAGCCCCAGCATTTT
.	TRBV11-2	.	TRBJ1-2	CASSLIGQGRGYTF	TGTGCCAGCAGCTTAATTGGTCAGGGTCGCGGCTACACCTTC
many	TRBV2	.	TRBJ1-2	CASSDLHGYTF	TGTGCCAGCAGTGACCTCCACGGCTACACCTTC
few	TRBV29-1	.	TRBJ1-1	CSVERAAGKAEAFF	TGCAGCGTTGAAAGGGCGGCAGGGAAAGCTGAAGCTTTCTTT
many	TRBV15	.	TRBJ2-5	CATSSVVEETQYF	TGTGCCACCAGCAGTGTGGTGGAAGAGACCCAGTACTTC
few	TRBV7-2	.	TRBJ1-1	CASSLQGTVFMNTEAFF	TGTGCCAGCAGCTTACAGGGGACCGTGTTCATGAACACTGAAGCTTTCTTT
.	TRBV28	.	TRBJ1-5	CASSLGLGRYQPQHF	TGTGCCAGCAGTTTAGGGCTCGGGCGGTATCAGCCCCAGCATTTT
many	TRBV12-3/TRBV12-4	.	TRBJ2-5	CASSLEGTVRETQYF	TGTGCCAGCAGTTTAGAGGGGACGGTCCGGGAGACCCAGTACTTC
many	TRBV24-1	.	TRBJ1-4	CATSDLRQVNRESNEKLFF	TGTGCCACCAGTGATTTGCGACAGGTAAATAGGGAGTCTAATGAAAAACTGTTTTTT
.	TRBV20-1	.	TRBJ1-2	CSARARARENYGYTF	TGCAGTGCTAGAGCGAGGGCCCGGGAAAACTATGGCTACACCTTC
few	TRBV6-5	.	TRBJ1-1	CASSYSVSEAFF	TGTGCCAGCAGTTACTCAGTATCTGAAGCTTTCTTT
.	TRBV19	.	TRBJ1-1	CASTLGHKVTEAFF	TGTGCCAGTACCCTGGGACATAAAGTCACTGAAGCTTTCTTT
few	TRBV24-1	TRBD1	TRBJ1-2	CATSDGTGPNGYTF	TGTGCCACCAGTGATGGGACAGGGCCCAATGGCTACACCTTC
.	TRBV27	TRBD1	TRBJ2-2	CASSTGTVYTGELFF	TGTGCCAGCAGTACCGGGACAGTGTACACCGGGGAGCTGTTTTTT
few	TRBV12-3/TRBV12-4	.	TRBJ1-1	CASSFRQRDTEAFF	TGTGCCAGCAGTTTCCGCCAAAGGGATACTGAAGCTTTCTTT
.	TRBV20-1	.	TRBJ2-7	CSALHADEQYF	TGCAGTGCCCTGCACGCTGACGAGCAGTACTTC
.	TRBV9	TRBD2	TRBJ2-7	CASSARLAGAEQYF	TGTGCCAGCAGCGCCAGACTAGCGGGAGCCGAGCAGTACTTC
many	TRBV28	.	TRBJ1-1	CASSLGLMNTEAFF	TGTGCCAGCAGCCTTGGACTCATGAACACTGAAGCTTTCTTT
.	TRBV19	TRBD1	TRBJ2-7	CASSSRDRGGEYTTYEQYF	TGTGCCAGTAGTTCACGGGACAGGGGCGGCGAATATACGACCTACGAGCAGTACTTC
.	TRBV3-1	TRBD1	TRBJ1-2	CASSDDRGNGYTF	TGTGCCAGCAGCGACGACAGGGGCAATGGCTACACCTTC
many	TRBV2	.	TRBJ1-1	CASRTRGVLDTEAFF	TGTGCCAGCAGGACGCGGGGGGTCCTTGACACTGAAGCTTTCTTT
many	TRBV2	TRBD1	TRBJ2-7	CASSADRGGYEQYF	TGTGCCAGCAGTGCGGACAGGGGGGGCTACGAGCAGTACTTC
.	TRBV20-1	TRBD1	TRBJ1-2	CSARYPGTAYGYTF	TGCAGTGCTAGATATCCCGGGACAGCCTATGGCTACACCTTC
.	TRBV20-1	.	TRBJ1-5	CSARVGQALQPQHF	TGCAGTGCTAGAGTTGGGCAGGCCCTTCAGCCCCAGCATTTT
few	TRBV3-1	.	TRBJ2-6	CASSQRGGGANVLTF	TGTGCCAGCAGCCAAAGGGGCGGCGGGGCCAACGTCCTGACTTTC
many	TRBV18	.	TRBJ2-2	CASSELDGTGELFF	TGTGCCAGCTCAGAATTAGACGGGACCGGGGAGCTGTTTTTT
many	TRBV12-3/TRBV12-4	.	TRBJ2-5	CASSRSGVAETQYF	TGTGCCAGCAGTCGATCCGGGGTAGCAGAGACCCAGTACTTC
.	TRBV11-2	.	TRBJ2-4	CASSRSGAKNIQYF	TGTGCCAGCAGCCGGAGCGGGGCCAAAAACATTCAGTACTTC
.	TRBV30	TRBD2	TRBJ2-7	CASARGLASEQYF	TGTGCCAGCGCCCGCGGACTAGCAAGCGAGCAGTACTTC
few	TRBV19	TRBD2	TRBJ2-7	CASSGLAGDLLYEQYF	TGTGCCAGTAGTGGGCTAGCGGGAGACCTCCTCTACGAGCAGTACTTC
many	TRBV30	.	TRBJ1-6	CAWRSQDNSPLHF	TGTGCCTGGCGGTCCCAAGATAATTCACCCCTCCACTTT
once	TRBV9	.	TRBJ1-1	CASSVAVTGNTEAFF	TGTGCCAGCAGCGTAGCGGTGACAGGGAACACTGAAGCTTTCTTT
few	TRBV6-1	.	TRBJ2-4	CASKLGKNIQYF	TGTGCCAGCAAATTAGGCAAAAACATTCAGTACTTC
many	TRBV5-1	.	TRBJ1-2	CASSLVGSGHYGYTF	TGCGCCAGCAGCTTGGTCGGATCAGGGCACTATGGCTACACCTTC
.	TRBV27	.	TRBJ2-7	CASSPVTDRAYEQYF	TGTGCCAGCAGTCCAGTGACTGACAGAGCCTACGAGCAGTACTTC
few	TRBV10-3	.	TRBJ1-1	CAISPGGPGTEAFF	TGTGCCATCAGTCCCGGGGGTCCCGGCACTGAAGCTTTCTTT
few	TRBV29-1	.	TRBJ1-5	CSVEEDSGPQHF	TGCAGCGTTGAAGAGGATTCAGGACCCCAGCATTTT
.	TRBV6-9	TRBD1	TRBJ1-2	CASSYAPGTGVNYGYTF	TGTGCCAGCAGTTACGCCCCCGGGACAGGGGTCAACTATGGCTACACCTTC
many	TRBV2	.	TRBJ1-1	CASRLPGQTEAFF	TGTGCCAGCAGACTTCCTGGACAGACGGAAGCTTTCTTT
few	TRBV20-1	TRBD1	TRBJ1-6	CSAAVGTGPYNSPLHF	TGCAGTGCTGCGGTGGGGACAGGGCCCTATAATTCACCCCTCCACTTT
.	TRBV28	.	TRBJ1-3	CASSFAGSAGHPGNTIYF	TGTGCCAGCAGTTTCGCGGGGAGCGCGGGGCATCCTGGAAACACCATATATTTT
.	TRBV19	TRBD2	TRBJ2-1	CASSILAGTIHEQFF	TGTGCCAGTAGTATCTTAGCGGGAACTATCCATGAGCAGTTCTTC
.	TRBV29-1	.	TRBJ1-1	CSAKGRLNTEAFF	TGCAGCGCTAAGGGCAGGCTGAACACTGAAGCTTTCTTT